This T cell receptor beta chain was retrieved from a study of T cell repertoires in ileal Crohn's disease. Study as a whole: The M6 sample came from neoterminal ileum during colonoscopy after surgery. Study results and limitations: Clonality above 26.8% at surgery always came with endoscopic recurrence.

Time point noted: neoterminal ileum biopsy at postoperative endoscopy, about 6 months after surgery. Generated by immunoSEQ multiplex PCR, the TCRdb table keeps only in-frame clones and is missing some. The sample yields about 7,200 clones, around 70% seen once. In regard to this clone: What it binds is not known.

The sequenced sample was ileal tissue. This TCR came from an adult with Crohn's disease.

The CDR3 bases are TGTGCCAGCAGAGCTGGCAGGGGGGAAGAAAAACTGTTTTTT. Translation gives CASRAGRGEEKLFF. The chain recombines TRBV2 with TRBJ1-4; 7 nucleotides align to TRBD1. The CDR3 has 14 residues. Germline V gene sequence: CDR1 SNHLY, CDR2 FYNNEI. V gave up 6 bases and J gave up 8 bases; unmatched junction bases: 9.